A single sample is the source of the 27 T cell receptor beta chains below, sequenced in a study of blood T cell repertoires in COVID-19. Here immunoSEQ multiplex PCR was the method, and the copy in TCRdb shows in-frame clones only, minus some. The repertoire holds 87,000 or so clones, with about 86% as singletons. The sequenced sample consisted of peripheral blood. The receptors were gathered from a woman at least 80 years old in a cohort sampled during active or convalescent COVID-19.

The J gene is TRBJ2-7, the V gene TRBV12-3 or TRBV12-4, with 9 nucleotides matching TRBD1. This CDR3 spans 13 amino acids. After removal of 3 bases from V and 6 bases from J, the junction contained 3 bases not matched to a gene. The CDR3 coding sequence is TGTGCCAGCAGTTTCGACAGGGGGGGCGAGCAGTACTTC. It specifies CASSFDRGGEQYF.

The genes are TRBV6-5 and TRBJ2-3, with a weak D call TRBD2 (6 bases). The germline gives CDR1 MNHEY, CDR2 SVGAGI. CDR3 size: 11 residues. V shed 9 bases and J shed 5 bases, with 9 bases lying between them. The DNA of the CDR3 is TGTGCCAGTCGGAGGGGAGATACGCAGTATTTT. Translation gives CASRRGDTQYF.

The rearrangement uses TRBV28 and TRBJ1-6; possibly TRBD1 for D (6 bases). The germline V gene has CDR1 MDHEN and CDR2 SYDVKM. The CDR3 consists of 17 residues. V gave up 4 bases and J gave up 4 bases, with 17 bases separating them. The CDR3: CASSYFIQGAYNSPLHF. In nucleotides, the CDR3 is TGTGCCAGCAGTTACTTTATACAGGGAGCTTATAATTCACCCCTCCACTTT.

The CDR3 nucleotides read TGTGCCAGCTCACTCACCCAGGGGCAACCCCAGCATTTT. This gives the protein CASSLTQGQPQHF. This chain connects TRBV18 to TRBJ1-5, with D tentatively TRBD1 (6 bases). Germline V gives CDR1 KGHSH, CDR2 LQKENI. The CDR3 consists of 13 residues. Trimming cost V 4 bases and J 10 bases, with 14 bases left between them. The variable domain in full, completed from reference TRBV18 and TRBJ1-5, reads NAGVMQNPRHLVRRRGQEARLRCSPMKGHSHVYWYRQLPEEGLKFMVYLQKENIIDESGMPKERFSAEFPKEGPSILRIQQVVRGDSAAYFCASSLTQGQPQHFGDGTRLSIL.

This chain uses TRBV5-1 with TRBJ1-2; no firm D call. V was clipped by 4 bases and J by 1 base, with 8 bases between them. Germline loops: CDR1 SGHRS, CDR2 YFSETQ. The CDR3 spans 13 residues. CDR3 protein: CASSPEDNYGYTF. CDR3 bases: TGCGCCAGCAGCCCGGAGGATAACTATGGCTACACCTTC.

V and J are TRBV7-9 and TRBJ1-2; TRBD1 aligns across 9 bases. CDR1 and CDR2 (germline): SEHNR, FQNEAQ (reference sequence). The trim removed 2 bases at V and 1 base at J, leaving 2 bases unmatched. CDR3 size: 15 residues. CDR3 protein: CASSLWDRVNYGYTF. The CDR3 DNA reads as TGTGCCAGCAGCTTATGGGACAGGGTTAACTATGGCTACACCTTC.

The chain combines TRBV7-3 with TRBJ1-2; D is perhaps TRBD1 (6 bases). CDR1 is SGHTA and CDR2 is FQGTGA in the germline V gene. The ends were cut back, 1 base at V and 4 bases at J, with 22 bases in the middle. This CDR3 is built from 18 residues. The CDR3 region is CASSLKPPTGPGGYGYTF. For the CDR3, the DNA is TGTGCCAGCAGCTTAAAGCCTCCGACAGGACCTGGTGGCTATGGCTACACCTTC.

The rearrangement uses TRBV11-3 and TRBJ2-1; 7 bases are a match to TRBD2. CDR3 length: 14 amino acids. V lost 3 bases to trimming and J lost 4 bases; unmatched junction nucleotides: 3. Germline V gives CDR1 SGHNT, CDR2 YENEEA. CDR3 residues: CASSFRGSYNEQFF. The CDR3 DNA is TGTGCCAGCAGCTTTCGCGGGAGTTACAATGAGCAGTTCTTC.

The chain uses TRBV11-2 and TRBJ2-7; tentatively, D is TRBD2 (6 bases). CDR1 is SGHAT, CDR2 FQNNGV, per germline. V was trimmed by 3 bases and J by 1 base, leaving 7 bases between them. This CDR3 spans 13 amino acids. As DNA, the CDR3 is TGTGCCAGCAGCTTCGGGACTTCCTACGAGCAGTACTTC. It translates to CASSFGTSYEQYF.

V gene TRBV7-8 combines with J gene TRBJ2-5; D might be TRBD1 (8 bases). The V end lost 1 base, the J end lost 5 bases, and 14 bases lay between the germline ends. CDR3 length: 15 residues. Germline V lookup: CDR1 SGHVS, CDR2 FQNEAQ. Written as DNA, the CDR3 is TGTGCCAGCAGCTTAGGAACAGGGGGAGGGGAGACCCAGTACTTC. Residues: CASSLGTGGGETQYF.

The genes are TRBV5-1 and TRBJ1-2; D is perhaps TRBD1 (6 bases). Germline CDR1 and CDR2: SGHRS and YFSETQ. The V and J ends lost 4 bases and 7 bases respectively, with 11 bases between them. The CDR3 contains 12 residues. CDR3 sequence: CASSPRGAGYTF. The CDR3 DNA is TGCGCCAGCAGCCCCCGGGGGGCTGGCTACACCTTC.

The chain combines TRBV28 with TRBJ2-7; 7 positions agree with TRBD1. CDR1 MDHEN and CDR2 SYDVKM come from the germline V gene. Trimming cost V 5 bases and J 2 bases; bases outside gene matches: 0. The CDR3 has 12 amino acids. CDR3 nucleotide sequence: TGTGCCAGCAGTGGACAGGCCTACGAGCAGTACTTC. Protein: CASSGQAYEQYF.

V usage is TRBV29-1 and J usage is TRBJ2-1, with D possibly being TRBD1 (8 bases). V was pared by 5 bases and J by 5 bases, with 25 bases between. Germline values: CDR1 SQVTM, CDR2 ANQGSEA. The CDR3 is 17 residues long. CDR3 sequence: CSVRGQGVGRTNNEQFF. The DNA of the CDR3 is TGCAGCGTTCGCGGACAGGGAGTCGGGAGGACGAACAATGAGCAGTTCTTC.

This clone was seen a handful of times. The rearrangement uses TRBV6-1 and TRBJ2-1, with 12 bases aligning to TRBD2. Germline-derived CDR1 and CDR2 are MNHNS and SASEGT. The CDR3 loop spans 15 amino acids. The junction had 1 base not matched to a gene; V was cut back by 2 bases and J by 5 bases. In DNA, the CDR3 is TGTGCCAGCAGTGAACCTAGCGGGAGGGACAATGAGCAGTTCTTC. Protein product: CASSEPSGRDNEQFF.

This clone was seen at least ten times. The chain joins TRBV7-8 to TRBJ2-7; 9 bases match TRBD2. From germline, CDR1 is SGHVS and CDR2 FQNEAQ. This CDR3 is built from 15 residues. Trimming cost V 2 bases and J 5 bases; bases outside gene matches: 7. The CDR3 is CASSLTSGTSHEQYF. CDR3 sequence (DNA): TGTGCCAGCAGCTTAACCTCCGGGACTAGCCACGAGCAGTACTTC.

The chain uses TRBV13 and TRBJ1-4; D is possibly TRBD1 (5 bases). The CDR3 length is 14 residues. Looked up from germline, CDR1 is PRHDT and CDR2 is FYEKMQ (reference sequence). The V gene lost 2 bases and the J gene lost 4 bases, with 8 bases spanning the gap. CDR3 DNA: TGTGCCAGCAGCTTAAAGGACAATAATGAAAAACTGTTTTTT. It yields the protein CASSLKDNNEKLFF.

The V and J genes are TRBV9 and TRBJ2-3, with D perhaps matching TRBD2 (5 bases). Trimming shortened V by 3 bases and J by 4 bases, and 12 bases separated the two germline ends. CDR1 and CDR2 (germline): SGDLS, YYNGEE. The CDR3 spans 14 residues. DNA of the CDR3: TGTGCCAGCAGCGGTCGAGGGCCACCAGATACGCAGTATTTT. Protein: CASSGRGPPDTQYF.

The rearrangement links TRBV10-3 to TRBJ1-4, with unresolved D. The V gene lost 8 bases and the J gene lost 4 bases, with 8 bases spanning the gap. CDR1 ENHRY and CDR2 SYGVKD come from the germline V gene. CDR3 size: 12 residues. The CDR3 DNA follows: TGTGCCATCGCGCAGGATAATGAAAAACTGTTTTTT. It specifies CAIAQDNEKLFF.

The chain carries TRBV19 and TRBJ1-4; the D is unclear. V was trimmed by 8 bases and J by 8 bases, leaving 15 bases between them. Germline lookup yields CDR1 LNHDA and CDR2 SQIVND (reference sequence). The CDR3 runs to 13 residues. The CDR3 DNA is TGTGCCAGTGGGCCCAGGCCTGGGGAAAAACTGTTTTTT. Protein product: CASGPRPGEKLFF.

This clone was seen only once. This chain joins TRBV30 and TRBJ2-2; 9 bases are a match to TRBD1. The trim removed 5 bases at V and 5 bases at J, leaving 6 bases unmatched. Germline CDR1 reads GTSNPN; CDR2 reads SVGIG (reference sequence). The CDR3 has 14 residues. CDR3 loop: CAWFATGGTGELFF. CDR3 nucleotides: TGTGCCTGGTTTGCGACAGGGGGTACCGGGGAGCTGTTTTTT. The full variable domain, rest sourced from reference TRBV30 and TRBJ2-2, is SQTIHQWPATLVQPVGSPLSLECTVEGTSNPNLYWYRQAAGRGLQLLFYSVGIGQISSEVPQNLSASRPQDRQFILSSKKLLLSDSGFYLCAWFATGGTGELFFGEGSRLTVL.

On this clone: One end of the junction fails to match germline, which may point to a read error. This chain joins TRBV7-7 and TRBJ2-2; no reliable D call. Germline-derived CDR1 and CDR2 are SSHAT and FNYEAQ (reference sequence). The CDR3 runs to 11 residues. CDR3 sequence (DNA): TGTGCTAGCAGCTCCCGGGGGGAGCTGTTTTTT. Residues: CASSSRGELFF.

This rearrangement joins TRBV4-1 to TRBJ1-3; tentatively, D is TRBD1 (5 bases). Per the germline V gene, CDR1 is MGHRA and CDR2 is YSYEKL. This CDR3 has 14 amino acids. V was shortened by 8 bases and J by 4 bases, with 15 bases between the two germline ends. CDR3 sequence (DNA): TGCGCCAGCGGAATCGGGGGAGCCGGAAACACCATATATTTT. Translation gives CASGIGGAGNTIYF.

This chain uses TRBV18 with TRBJ2-1; D is unclear. The CDR3 consists of 13 residues. The germline V gene encodes CDR1 KGHSH and CDR2 LQKENI. Trimming took 5 bases from V and 0 from J, leaving 5 bases between them. The CDR3, as DNA: TGTGCCAGCTCAGCGAGCTCCTACAATGAGCAGTTCTTC. Translating it yields CASSASSYNEQFF. Looking up the rest from reference TRBV18 and TRBJ2-1 gives the full variable domain: NAGVMQNPRHLVRRRGQEARLRCSPMKGHSHVYWYRQLPEEGLKFMVYLQKENIIDESGMPKERFSAEFPKEGPSILRIQQVVRGDSAAYFCASSASSYNEQFFGPGTRLTVL.

A single count supports this clone. J is TRBJ2-4 and V is TRBV9, with 15 nucleotides matching TRBD2. The germline V gene encodes CDR1 SGDLS and CDR2 YYNGEE. CDR3 length equals 16 residues. The V and J ends lost 0 bases and 8 bases, in that order; junction bases with no gene match: 3. CDR3 amino acids: CASSVGTSGRVDIQYF. The CDR3 DNA sequence: TGTGCCAGCAGCGTAGGGACTAGCGGGAGGGTAGACATTCAGTACTTC.

This clone is a singleton in its sample. The V and J genes are TRBV19 and TRBJ2-3; 7 bases are a match to TRBD1. With V trimmed by 2 bases and J by 1 base, 6 bases remained unmatched. Per germline, CDR1 LNHDA and CDR2 SQIVND (reference sequence). CDR3 size: 16 residues. The CDR3 coding sequence is TGTGCCAGTAGTATAAGGGGGCAACGAGGCACAGATACGCAGTATTTT. It translates to CASSIRGQRGTDTQYF.

The chain is built from TRBV30 and TRBJ2-5, with TRBD1 as a possible D gene (5 bases). This CDR3 has 15 amino acids. CDR1 is GTSNPN, CDR2 SVGIG, per germline (reference sequence). V lost 4 bases and J 0 bases, leaving 15 bases between the germline ends. CDR3 DNA sequence: TGTGCCTGGAAGGGGTGGGCCCGGTACCAAGAGACCCAGTACTTC. Translation gives CAWKGWARYQETQYF. The variable domain in full, with the rest retrieved from reference TRBV30 and TRBJ2-5, is SQTIHQWPATLVQPVGSPLSLECTVEGTSNPNLYWYRQAAGRGLQLLFYSVGIGQISSEVPQNLSASRPQDRQFILSSKKLLLSDSGFYLCAWKGWARYQETQYFGPGTRLLVL.

The chain is built from TRBV19 and TRBJ1-2; 8 nucleotides agree with TRBD1. Trimming removed 3 bases from V and 4 bases from J; junction bases left unmatched: 10. Per the germline V gene, CDR1 is LNHDA and CDR2 is SQIVND (reference sequence). CDR3 length: 16 residues. The DNA for the CDR3 is TGTGCCAGTAGTATGAGAGGGACAGGACTGACCTATGGCTACACCTTC. Protein: CASSMRGTGLTYGYTF.